This record looks at one T cell receptor (beta chain) sequence and its context. The data belong to a study of blood T cell repertoires in COVID-19. Study overall: Acute and convalescent COVID-19 samples came from the United States, Italy and Spain. T cells, B-cell-depleted T cells, or PBMCs supplied cDNA or gDNA.

In the authors' methods: Reference gene primer amplification in the assay estimated nucleated cell counts. TCRdb keeps only in-frame clones here, not all; method: immunoSEQ multiplex PCR. That table gives V, J and clone size, and the DNA gave D and trimming. This table has some 96,000 clones, roughly nine tenths appearing once. Sequencing used peripheral blood. The source of this sequence is a man aged 45-65 years with active COVID-19.

The CDR3 nucleotides are TGTGCCAGCAGTGAAGCTTGGACAGCTGGAGAGACCCAGTACTTC. It translates to CASSEAWTAGETQYF. This chain links TRBV2 with TRBJ2-5, with D possibly being TRBD1 (6 bases). CDR3 length equals 15 residues. Per germline, CDR1 SNHLY and CDR2 FYNNEI. The V end was cut by 0 bases, the J end by 4 bases, with 12 bases between. The entire variable domain, with the rest obtained from reference TRBV2 and TRBJ2-5, is as follows: EPEVTQTPSHQVTQMGQEVILRCVPISNHLYFYWYRQILGQKVEFLVSFYNNEISEKSEIFDDQFSVERPDGSNFTLKIRSTKLEDSAMYFCASSEAWTAGETQYFGPGTRLLVL.